The T cell receptor beta chain described here comes from a study of Tregs in tolerant kidney transplant recipients. Study-level points and caveats: This study did not directly address biological reproducibility. Expanding Tregs on activated donor B cells appeared to best identify donor-specific TCRbeta clones. Changing PCR primers prevented nucleotide comparison between some patients' samples.

Assay: immunoSEQ multiplex PCR; the TCRdb copy retains only in-frame clones and omits some. The sample carries some 70,000 clones, roughly 92% recorded once. The germline gives CDR1 SGHAT, CDR2 FQNNGV. The junction had 2 bases not matched to a gene; V was cut back by 0 bases and J by 3 bases. The CDR3 extends over 16 amino acids. As regards this clone: Its cognate antigen is unknown.

Unstimulated regulatory T cells (CD4+CD25+CD127-), CD4+CD25- non-regulatory cells, CD4 and CD8 cells were FACS-sorted from thawed PBMCs. This TCR came from a human donor who received a combined kidney and bone marrow transplant. The chain couples TRBV11-2 to TRBJ2-1; 10 nucleotides match TRBD2. The input for sequencing was CD8+ T cells from blood, taken before the transplant. CDR3 residues: CASSLEAGGVYNEQFF. The CDR3 DNA is TGTGCCAGCAGCTTAGAAGCGGGGGGGGTCTACAATGAGCAGTTCTTC.